This TCR beta chain was captured by sequencing in a study of T cells in Graves' hyperthyroidism and ophthalmopathy. Study-wide findings and caveats: Most thyroid clonotypes with frequency above 0.001 were detected in blood. From stable hyperthyroidism, ophthalmopathy was separated by a 13 V-J model.

Regions amplified from RNA transcripts were the TCR beta CDR3 regions. The TCR CDR3 first-round RT-PCR relied on the HTBI primer set. TCRdb called the multiplex PCR reads again in MiXCR, with one record for every CDR3 protein. The sample carries roughly 98,000 distinct CDR3 sequences, around 42% recorded once. For Graves' hyperthyroidism to be stable, ophthalmopathy could not progress within 18 months. Uncontrolled infection, other autoimmune disease, pregnancy and lactation each barred patients from inclusion. This clonotype was detected ten times or more. Its antigen is still unknown. This TCR was recovered from a woman in her twenties or thirties with Graves' hyperthyroidism. Input material: peripheral blood or thyroid tissue (not recorded which).

CDR3 bases: TGTGCCTGGCACGCAGACTATGGCTACACCTTC. This sequence encodes CAWHADYGYTF. V gene TRBV30 combines with J gene TRBJ1-2; no firm D call. The germline gives CDR1 GTSNPN, CDR2 SVGIG (reference sequence). There are 11 residues in the CDR3. The ends were cut back, 5 bases at V and 3 bases at J, with 7 bases in the middle.